Shown below are 17 T cell receptor beta chains from a single sample sequenced in a study of technical replicates of blood from a few donors listed by TCRdb under 2017. Receptor amplification or capture employed the immunoSEQ multiplex PCR assay. TCRdb took over this immuneACCESS table, retaining in-frame rearrangements with V and J assigned. Such tables are incomplete; in checked studies, under half of the missing clones stem from an unresolved V gene, and the remainder is unexplained. The sample contains 80,000 to 95,000 clones, around 96% of them found a single time. Around 0.31% of the sample is in the top ten clones. The source material was T cells isolated from PBMCs. These receptors were collected from a human donor in good health.

The V gene is TRBV11-2, the J gene TRBJ1-2; 9 positions match TRBD1. The CDR3 runs 16 residues. Germline V gene data show CDR1 as SGHAT and CDR2 as FQNNGV. Losses at the gene ends were 1 base for V and 6 bases for J; bases not matched to a gene: 9. This CDR3 is CASSLVAGQGPDGYTF. For the CDR3, the DNA is TGTGCCAGCAGCTTAGTGGCGGGACAGGGTCCGGATGGCTACACCTTC.

The CDR3 spells CASSIDRTGLVYNEQFF. DNA for the CDR3: TGTGCCAGTAGTATAGACAGGACAGGGTTGGTTTACAATGAGCAGTTCTTC. V usage is TRBV19 and J usage is TRBJ2-1; 8 bases line up with TRBD1. This CDR3 has 17 amino acids. The V gene end was trimmed by 0 bases and the J gene end by 4 bases; junction bases not matched to a gene: 8. Germline loops: CDR1 LNHDA, CDR2 SQIVND (reference sequence).

As concerns this clone: Other DNA sequences in the sample encode the same CDR3. The gene calls are TRBV7-9 and TRBJ2-3, with TRBD2 identical over 10 bases. The CDR3 consists of 15 residues. Per the germline V gene, CDR1 is SEHNR and CDR2 is FQNEAQ (reference sequence). V lost 5 bases and J lost 1; bases outside the gene matches: 3. CDR3 sequence reads: CASSPGTSGTDTQYF. CDR3 nucleotides: TGTGCCAGCAGCCCCGGGACTAGCGGCACAGATACGCAGTATTTT. Full variable domain (rest looked up from reference TRBV7-9 and TRBJ2-3): DTGVSQNPRHKITKRGQNVTFRCDPISEHNRLYWYRQTLGQGPEFLTYFQNEAQLEKSRLLSDRFSAERPKGSFSTLEIQRTEQGDSAMYLCASSPGTSGTDTQYFGPGTRLTVL.

The rearrangement links TRBV5-1 to TRBJ1-1, with 8 nucleotides matching TRBD1. V shed 5 bases and J 0 bases; nucleotides not matched to a gene: 9. Per the germline V gene, CDR1 is SGHRS and CDR2 is YFSETQ. CDR3 length: 16 residues. The CDR3 sequence is CASSIAGGLVNTEAFF. The CDR3 nucleotides read TGCGCCAGCAGTATTGCAGGGGGCCTGGTGAACACTGAAGCTTTCTTT.

In regard to this clone: The germline gene is not matched at one end of the junction; a read error may be the cause. V and J are TRBV27 and TRBJ2-7; 8 bases map to TRBD2. The germline CDR1 and CDR2 sequences are MNHEY and SMNVEV (reference sequence). There are 12 residues in the CDR3. CDR3 amino acids: CASWDGRAGSSF. The CDR3 region has the DNA TGTGCCAGTTGGGACGGGAGGGCAGGGTCTTCGTTC.

For this clone: In the same sample, other DNA sequences code for this CDR3. The chain is built from TRBV28 and TRBJ2-7; TRBD2 agrees at 13 bases. V gave up 2 bases and J gave up 4 bases; unmatched junction bases: 2. There are 15 residues in the CDR3. The germline V gene has CDR1 MDHEN and CDR2 SYDVKM. This CDR3 is CASSLPGLAGYEQYF. The DNA of the CDR3 is TGTGCCAGCAGTTTACCGGGACTAGCGGGATACGAGCAGTACTTC.

The chain is built from TRBV4-3 and TRBJ1-1; no definite D call. This CDR3 has 14 amino acids. Trimming cost V 0 bases and J 7 bases, with 12 bases left between them. CDR1 and CDR2 (germline): LGHNA, YSLEER. CDR3 residues: CASSQEIGIVEAFF. CDR3 nucleotides: TGCGCCAGCAGCCAAGAGATCGGTATTGTTGAAGCTTTCTTT.

The V gene is TRBV20-1, the J gene TRBJ1-1, with D unresolved. The CDR3 is 10 amino acids. Deletions cut 3 bases from V and 9 bases from J, with 8 bases between. Germline CDR1 DFQATT, CDR2 SNEGSKA (reference sequence). CDR3 amino acids: CSASSQKAFF. As DNA, the CDR3 is TGCAGTGCTAGCTCGCAGAAAGCTTTCTTT.

V gene TRBV11-1 combines with J gene TRBJ2-1; no reliable D call. The CDR3 has 14 amino acids. Germline CDR1 SGHAT, CDR2 FQDESV (reference sequence). With 4 bases removed from V and 5 bases from J, the gap between germline ends came to 12 bases. In DNA, the CDR3 is TGTGCCAGCAGCTCAGAGGTCCTGAACAATGAGCAGTTCTTC. Translated, it gives CASSSEVLNNEQFF.

The J gene is TRBJ2-5, the V gene TRBV7-2; a weak D match, TRBD2 (6 bases). The last part of the DNA fits TRBJ2-7 better; the J call may be wrong. CDR3 length equals 15 residues. Per the germline V gene, CDR1 is SGHTA and CDR2 is FQGNSA. The CDR3 reads CASSATVGGPYEQYF. DNA of the CDR3: TGTGCCAGCAGCGCCACCGTGGGGGGACCCTACGAGCAGTACTTC.

The chain couples TRBV7-3 to TRBJ2-1, with 9 bases identical to TRBD2. The junction had 2 bases not matched to a gene; V was cut back by 5 bases and J by 6 bases. The CDR3 is made up of 13 amino acids. The germline V gene has CDR1 SGHTA and CDR2 FQGTGA. The CDR3 nucleotides are TGTGCCAGCAGCGCGACTAGCGGCAATGAGCAGTTCTTC. Its protein is CASSATSGNEQFF. Together with reference TRBV7-3 and TRBJ2-1, the CDR3 gives the full variable domain: GAGVSQTPSNKVTEKGKYVELRCDPISGHTALYWYRQSLGQGPEFLIYFQGTGAADDSGLPNDRFFAVRPEGSVSTLKIQRTERGDSAVYLCASSATSGNEQFFGPGTRLTVL.

The chain combines TRBV27 with TRBJ2-7; 7 positions match TRBD1. The V gene's germline CDR1 is MNHEY and CDR2 SMNVEV (reference sequence). The CDR3 runs to 14 residues. The J segment lost 5 bases and the V segment lost 5 bases, leaving 9 bases of the junction unmatched. CDR3: CASSPTSGGNEQYF. The CDR3 region has the DNA TGTGCCAGCAGTCCGACGTCAGGGGGTAACGAGCAGTACTTC.

J is TRBJ2-7 and V is TRBV4-2; 8 bases are a match to TRBD1. Trimming cost V 6 bases and J 6 bases; bases outside gene matches: 4. The length of the CDR3 is 12 residues. Germline V gene lookup returns CDR1 LGHNA and CDR2 YNFKEQ. This CDR3 is CASSPTGAEQYF. As DNA, the CDR3 is TGTGCCAGCAGTCCGACAGGGGCCGAGCAGTACTTC.

The chain combines TRBV7-6 with TRBJ2-2; D is possibly TRBD1 (6 bases). There are 17 residues in the CDR3. Trimming took off 7 bases at V and 5 bases at J, with 23 bases between the two ends. Germline V gene lookup returns CDR1 SGHVS and CDR2 FNYEAQ. CDR3 region: CASTLFRTGIGTGELFF. CDR3 in DNA: TGTGCCAGCACCCTATTTCGAACAGGGATTGGAACCGGGGAGCTGTTTTTT.

This chain joins TRBV28 and TRBJ2-2, with D perhaps TRBD2 (6 bases). Trimming pared 6 bases from V and 3 bases from J, leaving 11 bases between. Germline V gene sequence: CDR1 MDHEN, CDR2 SYDVKM. The CDR3 is 14 amino acids. The CDR3 nucleotides are TGTGCCAGCAGCCCTAGCGAGGACACCGGGGAGCTGTTTTTT. It is translated as CASSPSEDTGELFF.

The rearrangement links TRBV29-1 to TRBJ2-1, with 12 bases that match TRBD2. Germline lookup yields CDR1 SQVTM and CDR2 ANQGSEA. CDR3 size: 13 residues. J gave up 6 bases and V 8 bases, and 5 bases lay outside the gene matches. CDR3 nucleotides: TGCAGCCCGGGACTAGCGGGTGGCAATGAGCAGTTCTTC. It yields the protein CSPGLAGGNEQFF.

The chain couples TRBV29-1 to TRBJ2-4, with D possibly being TRBD2 (5 bases). Germline CDR1 reads SQVTM; CDR2 reads ANQGSEA. The CDR3 consists of 12 residues. V dropped 7 bases and J dropped 4 bases, with 11 bases sitting between them. This CDR3 reads CSADGKKNIQYF. CDR3 DNA sequence: TGCAGCGCGGACGGGAAAAAAAACATTCAGTACTTC.